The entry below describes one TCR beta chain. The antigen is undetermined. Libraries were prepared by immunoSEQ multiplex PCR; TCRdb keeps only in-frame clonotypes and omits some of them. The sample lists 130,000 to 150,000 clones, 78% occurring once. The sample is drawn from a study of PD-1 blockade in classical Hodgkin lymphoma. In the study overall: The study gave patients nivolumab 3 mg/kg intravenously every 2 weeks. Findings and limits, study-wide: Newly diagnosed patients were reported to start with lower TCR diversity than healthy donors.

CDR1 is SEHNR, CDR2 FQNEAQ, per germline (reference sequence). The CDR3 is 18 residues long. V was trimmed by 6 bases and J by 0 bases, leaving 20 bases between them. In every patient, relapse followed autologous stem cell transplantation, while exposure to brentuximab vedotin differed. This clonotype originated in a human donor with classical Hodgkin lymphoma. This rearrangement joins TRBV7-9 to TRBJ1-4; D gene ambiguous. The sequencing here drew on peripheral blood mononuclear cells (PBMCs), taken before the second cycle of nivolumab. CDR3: CASSRVHRNIATNEKLFF. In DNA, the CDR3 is TGTGCCAGCAGTCGGGTCCATAGGAATATTGCAACTAATGAAAAACTGTTTTTT.